The clone carrying this T cell receptor beta chain was seen many times. Antigen unknown. The sample is drawn from a study of Graves' ophthalmopathy and Graves' hyperthyroidism. The overall study: Investigators collected peripheral blood at initial diagnosis, before any treatment was given.

General study findings and limits: Blood also harbored most expanded thyroid clonotypes above 0.001 frequency. In separating ophthalmopathy from stable hyperthyroidism, a 13-signature model achieved nearly 90% sensitivity and 75% to 84% specificity.

RNA transcripts served as template for amplifying TCR beta CDR3 sequences. Investigators did first-round RT-PCR with HTBI primers, then second-round multiplex PCR. TCRdb processed the multiplex PCR reads anew with MiXCR; each CDR3 protein has one entry. This repertoire shows hundreds of thousands of distinct CDR3 sequences, around 14% found once; its top ten account for about a tenth. CAS ≥3, NOSPECS ≥4, moderate-to-severe activity and duration under 3 months marked donors with ophthalmopathy. The sample consisted of blood. The clonotype originates from a woman aged 30 to 39 with Graves' ophthalmopathy.

In nucleotides, the CDR3 is TGTGCCAGCAGTGAGAGTAGCGGGATGGGGGCCAACGTCCTGACTTTC. It codes for CASSESSGMGANVLTF. The chain is built from TRBV6-1 and TRBJ2-6; 8 nucleotides match TRBD2. This CDR3 spans 16 amino acids. Germline V gene lookup returns CDR1 MNHNS and CDR2 SASEGT. The J segment lost 4 bases and the V segment lost 3 bases, leaving 5 bases of the junction unmatched.